The 6 T cell receptor beta chains below all came from one sample that was sequenced in a study of OX40 agonist ivuxolimab in advanced cancers. Generated by immunoSEQ multiplex PCR, the TCRdb table keeps only in-frame clones and is missing some. Of some 59,000 clones in the sample, more than 80% were seen once. The source material was CD4+ or CD8+ T cells sorted from blood, sampled in a trial of the OX40 agonist ivuxolimab. Source of these receptors: an adult with an advanced solid tumor such as melanoma, head and neck, liver or kidney cancer.

This chain links TRBV7-3 with TRBJ2-2; D may be TRBD2 (6 bases). The germline V gene encodes CDR1 SGHTA and CDR2 FQGTGA. This CDR3 is 16 amino acids long. V was trimmed by 2 bases and J by 0 bases, leaving 10 bases between them. CDR3: CASSLGASANTGELFF. The CDR3 region has the DNA TGTGCCAGCAGCTTAGGAGCTAGCGCGAACACCGGGGAGCTGTTTTTT.

The genes are TRBV6-5 and TRBJ1-5; D might be TRBD1 (5 bases). V gave up 11 bases and J gave up 0 bases, with 8 bases separating them. The CDR3 is made up of 12 amino acids. CDR1 is MNHEY, CDR2 SVGAGI, per germline. CDR3 nucleotide sequence: TGTGCCCGGGGGGATAGCAATCAGCCCCAGCATTTT. This sequence encodes CARGDSNQPQHF.

The V and J genes are TRBV25-1 and TRBJ2-2, with unresolved D. Trimming removed 6 bases from V and 4 bases from J, with 15 bases in between. Germline V lookup: CDR1 MGHDK, CDR2 SYGVNS. CDR3 length: 15 amino acids. CDR3 nucleotides: TGTGCCAGCAGGGGATGGGTAGGGCTCACCGGGGAGCTGTTTTTT. Protein: CASRGWVGLTGELFF.

The chain carries TRBV18 and TRBJ1-5, with D possibly TRBD1 on 5 matching bases. The CDR3 has 17 amino acids. Trimming left V 3 bases short and J 2 bases short, with 17 bases between. The germline CDR1 and CDR2 sequences are KGHSH and LQKENI. DNA for the CDR3: TGTGCCAGCTCACCCTACGCCATCGGGGGAGGCAATCAGCCCCAGCATTTT. Translating it yields CASSPYAIGGGNQPQHF. The whole variable domain, filled in from reference TRBV18 and TRBJ1-5, reads NAGVMQNPRHLVRRRGQEARLRCSPMKGHSHVYWYRQLPEEGLKFMVYLQKENIIDESGMPKERFSAEFPKEGPSILRIQQVVRGDSAAYFCASSPYAIGGGNQPQHFGDGTRLSIL.

This chain connects TRBV4-2 to TRBJ2-7; a weak D match, TRBD2 (6 bases). The CDR3 spans 16 residues. Trimming shortened V by 5 bases and J by 5 bases, and 22 bases separated the two germline ends. Germline CDR1 and CDR2: LGHNA and YNFKEQ. This CDR3 reads CASSLLSAGRFNEQYF. Here the CDR3 DNA reads TGTGCCAGCAGCTTGCTCTCGGCAGGGAGGTTCAACGAGCAGTACTTC.

The chain carries TRBV30 and TRBJ2-1, with 7 bases identical to TRBD1. CDR3 length equals 20 residues. CDR1 and CDR2 (germline): GTSNPN, SVGIG (reference sequence). After removal of 0 bases from V and 3 bases from J, the junction contained 20 bases not matched to a gene. CDR3 DNA sequence: TGTGCCTGGAGTGTAGGGGGCTGGTTAGCTACTACACGGAGCTACAATGAGCAGTTCTTC. Amino acid sequence: CAWSVGGWLATTRSYNEQFF.